Here is one TCR beta chain with its context. This specimen comes from a study of blood T cell repertoires in COVID-19. Only in-frame clones appear in the TCRdb table, and some are missing; sequencing was by immunoSEQ multiplex PCR. The table lists 270,000 or so clones, roughly 80% of them singletons. V lost 1 base and J lost 5, with 11 bases in between. The CDR3 has 14 amino acids. The V gene's germline CDR1 is SGHVS and CDR2 FQNEAQ. This sequence was found in a man aged 50 to 59 who had recovered from COVID-19. V gene TRBV7-8 combines with J gene TRBJ1-2, with D tentatively TRBD1 (5 bases). Sequenced input: PBMCs or T cells enriched from blood (not recorded which). The CDR3 spells CASSLGPGRYGYTF. For the CDR3, the DNA is TGTGCCAGCAGCTTAGGTCCAGGGAGGTATGGCTACACCTTC.